This T cell receptor beta chain was observed in a study of immune evolution from preneoplasia to lung adenocarcinoma. V shed 3 bases and J shed 4 bases, with 10 bases lying between them. The CDR3 length is 15 residues. Germline V gene data show CDR1 as LNHDA and CDR2 as SQIVND (reference sequence). Generated by immunoSEQ multiplex PCR, the TCRdb table keeps only in-frame clones and is missing some. The sample carries approximately 4,900 clones, 78% recorded once. About this clone itself: Its antigen is undetermined. This sample also contains other DNA sequences that code for the same CDR3.

Broader study findings: Top clone share appeared to fall from AAH through AIS, MIA, adenocarcinoma. Later-stage lesions appeared to have more T cells, more diversity, less clonality.

The receptor comes from a person between 50 and 69 years old with lung adenocarcinoma. The chain couples TRBV19 to TRBJ2-6; unclear D gene. Sequencing was carried out using FFPE normal lung tissue adjacent to the tumor. Here the CDR3 reads CASSIGGSGANVLTF. The CDR3, as DNA: TGTGCCAGTAGTATCGGCGGATCCGGGGCCAACGTCCTGACTTTC.